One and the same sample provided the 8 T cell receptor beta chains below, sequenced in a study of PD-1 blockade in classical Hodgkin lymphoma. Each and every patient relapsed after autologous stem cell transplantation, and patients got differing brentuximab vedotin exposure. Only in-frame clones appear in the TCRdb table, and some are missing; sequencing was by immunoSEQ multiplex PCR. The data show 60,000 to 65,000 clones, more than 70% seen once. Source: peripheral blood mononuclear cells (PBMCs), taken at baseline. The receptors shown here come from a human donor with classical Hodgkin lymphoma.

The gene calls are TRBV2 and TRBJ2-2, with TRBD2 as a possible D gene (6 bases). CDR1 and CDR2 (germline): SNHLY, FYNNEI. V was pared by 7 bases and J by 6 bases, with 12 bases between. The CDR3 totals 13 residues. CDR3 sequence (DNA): TGTGCCAGCACCCACGGGGACTCCGGGGAGCTGTTTTTT. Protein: CASTHGDSGELFF.

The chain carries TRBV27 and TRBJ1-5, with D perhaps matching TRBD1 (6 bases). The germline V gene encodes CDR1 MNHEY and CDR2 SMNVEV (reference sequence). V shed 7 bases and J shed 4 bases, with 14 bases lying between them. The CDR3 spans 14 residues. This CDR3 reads CASTPGAINQPQHF. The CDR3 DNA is TGTGCCAGCACCCCAGGGGCGATAAATCAGCCCCAGCATTTT.

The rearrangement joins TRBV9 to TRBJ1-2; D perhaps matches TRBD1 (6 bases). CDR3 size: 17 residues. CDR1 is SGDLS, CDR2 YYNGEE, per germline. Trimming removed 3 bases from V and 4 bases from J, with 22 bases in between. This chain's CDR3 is CASSAKGTRTAFYGYTF. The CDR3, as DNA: TGTGCCAGCAGCGCCAAGGGCACAAGGACAGCCTTCTATGGCTACACCTTC.

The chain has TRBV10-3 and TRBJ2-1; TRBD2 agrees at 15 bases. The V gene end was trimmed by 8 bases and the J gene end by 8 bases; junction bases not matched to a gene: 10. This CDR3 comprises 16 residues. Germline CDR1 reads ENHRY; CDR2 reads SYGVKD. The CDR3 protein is CAIRSGTSGGRDEQFF. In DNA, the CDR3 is TGTGCCATCCGTTCCGGGACTAGCGGGGGGAGGGATGAGCAGTTCTTC.

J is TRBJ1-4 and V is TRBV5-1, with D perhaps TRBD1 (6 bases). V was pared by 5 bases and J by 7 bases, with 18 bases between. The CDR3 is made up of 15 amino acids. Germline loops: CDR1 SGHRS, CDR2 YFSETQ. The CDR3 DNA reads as TGCGCCAGCAGACAGACAGGTGATACTTTTGAAAAACTGTTTTTT. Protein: CASRQTGDTFEKLFF.

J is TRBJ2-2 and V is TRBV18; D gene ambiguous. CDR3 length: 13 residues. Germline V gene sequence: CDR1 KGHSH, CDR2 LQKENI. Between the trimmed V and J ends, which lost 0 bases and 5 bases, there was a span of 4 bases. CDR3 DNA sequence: TGTGCCAGCTCACCACCCCTAACCGGGGAGCTGTTTTTT. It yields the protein CASSPPLTGELFF.

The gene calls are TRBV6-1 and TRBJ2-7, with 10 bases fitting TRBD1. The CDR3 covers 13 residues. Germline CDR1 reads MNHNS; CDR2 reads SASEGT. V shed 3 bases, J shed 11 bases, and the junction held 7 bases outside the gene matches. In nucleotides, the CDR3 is TGTGCCAGCAGTGACCGGGACAGGGGAATTGAGTACTTC. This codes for CASSDRDRGIEYF.

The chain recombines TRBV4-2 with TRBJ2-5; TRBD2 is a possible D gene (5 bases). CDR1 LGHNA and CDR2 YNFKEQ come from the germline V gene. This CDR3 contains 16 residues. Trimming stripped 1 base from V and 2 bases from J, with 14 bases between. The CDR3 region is CASSQGLIRRQETQYF. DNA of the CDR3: TGTGCCAGCAGCCAAGGGCTTATCAGGAGGCAAGAGACCCAGTACTTC.